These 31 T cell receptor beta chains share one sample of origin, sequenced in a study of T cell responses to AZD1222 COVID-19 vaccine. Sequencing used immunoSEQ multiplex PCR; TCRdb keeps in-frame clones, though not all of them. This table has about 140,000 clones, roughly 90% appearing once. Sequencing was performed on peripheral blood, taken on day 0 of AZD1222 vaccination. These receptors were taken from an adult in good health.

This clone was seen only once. The CDR3 spells CARGARLGDTQYF. Written as DNA, the CDR3 is TGTGCCAGGGGCGCACGTTTGGGGGATACGCAGTATTTT. J is TRBJ2-3 and V is TRBV6-5, with D hard to call. CDR3 size: 13 residues. Looked up from germline, CDR1 is MNHEY and CDR2 is SVGAGI. The V gene lost 9 bases and the J gene lost 6 bases, with 16 bases spanning the gap.

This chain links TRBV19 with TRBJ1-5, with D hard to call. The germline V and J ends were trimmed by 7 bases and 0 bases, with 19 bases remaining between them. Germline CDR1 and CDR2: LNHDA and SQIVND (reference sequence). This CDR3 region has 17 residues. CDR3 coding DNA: TGTGCCAGTATGCAAGGTTGGTGGGGAAATAGCAATCAGCCCCAGCATTTT. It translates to CASMQGWWGNSNQPQHF. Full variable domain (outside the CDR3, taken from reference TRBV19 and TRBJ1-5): DGGITQSPKYLFRKEGQNVTLSCEQNLNHDAMYWYRQDPGQGLRLIYYSQIVNDFQKGDIAEGYSVSREKKESFPLTVTSAQKNPTAFYLCASMQGWWGNSNQPQHFGDGTRLSIL.

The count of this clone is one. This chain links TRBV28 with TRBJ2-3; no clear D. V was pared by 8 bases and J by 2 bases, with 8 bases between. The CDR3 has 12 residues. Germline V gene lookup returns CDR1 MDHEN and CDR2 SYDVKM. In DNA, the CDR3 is TGTGCCAGCCGGGCCTCCACAGATACGCAGTATTTT. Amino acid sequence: CASRASTDTQYF.

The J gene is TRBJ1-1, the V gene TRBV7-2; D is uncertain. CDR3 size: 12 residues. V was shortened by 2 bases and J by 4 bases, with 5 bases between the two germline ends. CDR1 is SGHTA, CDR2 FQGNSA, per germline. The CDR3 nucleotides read TGTGCCAGCAGCTTAAAGCGCACTGAAGCTTTCTTT. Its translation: CASSLKRTEAFF.

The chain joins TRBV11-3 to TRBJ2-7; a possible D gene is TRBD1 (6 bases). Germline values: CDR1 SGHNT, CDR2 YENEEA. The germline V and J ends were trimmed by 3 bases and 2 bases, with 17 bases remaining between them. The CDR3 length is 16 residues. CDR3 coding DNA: TGTGCCAGCAGCTTGACCCTCAGGGGAAGGACCTACGAGCAGTACTTC. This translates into CASSLTLRGRTYEQYF.

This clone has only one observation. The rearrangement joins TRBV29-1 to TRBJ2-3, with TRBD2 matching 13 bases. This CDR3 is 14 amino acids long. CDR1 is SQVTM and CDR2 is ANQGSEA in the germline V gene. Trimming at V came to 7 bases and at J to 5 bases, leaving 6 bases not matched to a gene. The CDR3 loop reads CSAGRLAGGDTQYF. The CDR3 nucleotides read TGCAGCGCCGGGAGACTAGCGGGGGGAGATACGCAGTATTTT.

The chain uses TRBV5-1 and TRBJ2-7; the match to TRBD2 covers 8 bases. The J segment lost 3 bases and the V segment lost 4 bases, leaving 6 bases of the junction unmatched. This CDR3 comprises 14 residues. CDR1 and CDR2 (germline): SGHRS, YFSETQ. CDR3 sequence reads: CASSAYGTSYEQYF. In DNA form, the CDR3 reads TGCGCCAGCAGCGCCTATGGGACTAGCTACGAGCAGTACTTC.

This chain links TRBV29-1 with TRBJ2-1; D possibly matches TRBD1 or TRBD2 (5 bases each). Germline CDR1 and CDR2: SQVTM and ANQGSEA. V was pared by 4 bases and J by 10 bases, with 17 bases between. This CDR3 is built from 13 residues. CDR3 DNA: TGCAGCGTTGGCCGGGACCTCCGAGGGGAGCAGTTCTTC. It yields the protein CSVGRDLRGEQFF.

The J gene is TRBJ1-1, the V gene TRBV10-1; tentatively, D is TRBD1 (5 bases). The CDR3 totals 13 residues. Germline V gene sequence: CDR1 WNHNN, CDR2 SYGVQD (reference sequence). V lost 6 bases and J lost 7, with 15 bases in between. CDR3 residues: CASRLGEDGEAFF. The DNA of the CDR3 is TGCGCCAGCAGGCTGGGGGAAGACGGTGAAGCTTTCTTT.

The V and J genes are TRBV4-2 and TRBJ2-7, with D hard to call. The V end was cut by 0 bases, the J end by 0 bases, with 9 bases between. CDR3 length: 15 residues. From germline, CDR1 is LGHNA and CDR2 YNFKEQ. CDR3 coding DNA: TGTGCCAGCAGCCAAGAACAAGCGAGCTCCTACGAGCAGTACTTC. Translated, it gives CASSQEQASSYEQYF.

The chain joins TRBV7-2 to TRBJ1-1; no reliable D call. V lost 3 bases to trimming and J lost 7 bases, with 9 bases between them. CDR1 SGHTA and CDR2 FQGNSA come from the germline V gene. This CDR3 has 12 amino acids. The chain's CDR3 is CASSLQGREAFF. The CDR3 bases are TGTGCCAGCAGCTTGCAAGGTCGTGAAGCTTTCTTT.

CDR3 DNA sequence: TGTGCCAGCAGTTCCTCGGAGGGACTCCGGGGCCAAGAGACCCAGTACTTC. Translated, it gives CASSSSEGLRGQETQYF. This chain uses TRBV28 with TRBJ2-5; possible D gene TRBD2, 6 bases. The V gene lost 4 bases and the J gene lost 1 base, with 19 bases spanning the gap. This CDR3 is 17 amino acids long. Germline CDR1 reads MDHEN; CDR2 reads SYDVKM.

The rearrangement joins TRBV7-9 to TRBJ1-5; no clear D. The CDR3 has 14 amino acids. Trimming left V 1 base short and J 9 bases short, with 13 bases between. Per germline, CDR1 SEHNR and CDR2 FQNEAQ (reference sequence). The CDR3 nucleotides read TGTGCCAGCAGCTTAGTCGCAGGCCCGGGGCCCCAGCATTTT. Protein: CASSLVAGPGPQHF.

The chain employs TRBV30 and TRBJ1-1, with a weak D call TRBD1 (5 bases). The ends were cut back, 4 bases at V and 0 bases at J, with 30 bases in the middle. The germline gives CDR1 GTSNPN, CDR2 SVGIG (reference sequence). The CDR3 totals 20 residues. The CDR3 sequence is CAWNDGVMGDDLILNTEAFF. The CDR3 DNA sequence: TGTGCCTGGAATGACGGGGTCATGGGGGACGACCTGATCTTGAACACTGAAGCTTTCTTT.

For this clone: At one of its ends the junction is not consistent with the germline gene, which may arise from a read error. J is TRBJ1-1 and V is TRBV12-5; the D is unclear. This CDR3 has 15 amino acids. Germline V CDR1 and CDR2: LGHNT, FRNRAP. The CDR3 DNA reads TGTGCTAGTGGCTTGGTGGCAGACTTCAACACTGAAGCTTTCTTT. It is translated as CASGLVADFNTEAFF.

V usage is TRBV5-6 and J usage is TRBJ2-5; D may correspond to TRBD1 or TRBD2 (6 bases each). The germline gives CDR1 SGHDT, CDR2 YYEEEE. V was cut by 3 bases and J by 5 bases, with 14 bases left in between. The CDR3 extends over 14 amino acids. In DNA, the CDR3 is TGTGCCAGCAGCTCTCAAGGAGGGGGGGAGACCCAGTACTTC. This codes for CASSSQGGGETQYF.

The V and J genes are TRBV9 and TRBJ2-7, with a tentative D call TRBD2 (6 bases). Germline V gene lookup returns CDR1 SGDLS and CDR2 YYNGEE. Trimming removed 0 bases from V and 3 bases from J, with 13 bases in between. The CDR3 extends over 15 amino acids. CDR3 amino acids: CASSVEGREGYEQYF. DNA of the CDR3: TGTGCCAGCAGCGTAGAGGGGCGGGAAGGCTACGAGCAGTACTTC.

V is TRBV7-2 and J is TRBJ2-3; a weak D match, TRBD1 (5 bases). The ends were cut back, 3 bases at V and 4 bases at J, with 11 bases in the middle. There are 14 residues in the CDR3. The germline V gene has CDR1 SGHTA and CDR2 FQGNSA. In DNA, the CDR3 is TGTGCCAGCAGCTTTTTCAGGGCCGCAGATACGCAGTATTTT. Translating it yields CASSFFRAADTQYF.

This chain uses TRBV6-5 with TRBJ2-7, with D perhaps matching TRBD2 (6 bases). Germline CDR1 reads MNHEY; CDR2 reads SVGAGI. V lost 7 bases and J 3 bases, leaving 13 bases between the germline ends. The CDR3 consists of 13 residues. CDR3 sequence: CASTRGNGYEQYF. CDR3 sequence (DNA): TGTGCCAGCACTCGGGGGAACGGCTACGAGCAGTACTTC.

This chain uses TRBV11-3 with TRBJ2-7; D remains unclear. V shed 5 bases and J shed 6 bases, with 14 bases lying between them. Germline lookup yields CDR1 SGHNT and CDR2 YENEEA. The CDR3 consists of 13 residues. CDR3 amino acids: CASSARLVGEQYF. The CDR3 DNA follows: TGTGCCAGCAGCGCCAGACTGGTGGGCGAGCAGTACTTC.

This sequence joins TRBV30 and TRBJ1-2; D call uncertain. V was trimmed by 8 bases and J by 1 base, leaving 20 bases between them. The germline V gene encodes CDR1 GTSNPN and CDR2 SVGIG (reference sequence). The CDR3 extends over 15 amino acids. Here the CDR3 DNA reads TGTGCCCGTAATCCGGACGCAGGAAGTAACTATGGCTACACCTTC. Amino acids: CARNPDAGSNYGYTF.

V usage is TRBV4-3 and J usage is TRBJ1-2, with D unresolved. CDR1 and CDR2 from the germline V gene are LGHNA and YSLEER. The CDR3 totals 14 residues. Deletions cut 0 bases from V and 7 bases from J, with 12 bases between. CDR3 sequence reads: CASSQDLRVFGYTF. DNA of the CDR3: TGCGCCAGCAGCCAAGATCTGAGGGTTTTTGGCTACACCTTC.

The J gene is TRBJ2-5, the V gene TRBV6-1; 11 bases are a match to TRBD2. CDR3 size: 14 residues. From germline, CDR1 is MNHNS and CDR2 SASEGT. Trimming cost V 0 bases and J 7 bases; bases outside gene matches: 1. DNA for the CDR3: TGTGCCAGCAGTGAAGCGGGGACTAGCGGGACCCAGTACTTC. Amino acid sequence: CASSEAGTSGTQYF.

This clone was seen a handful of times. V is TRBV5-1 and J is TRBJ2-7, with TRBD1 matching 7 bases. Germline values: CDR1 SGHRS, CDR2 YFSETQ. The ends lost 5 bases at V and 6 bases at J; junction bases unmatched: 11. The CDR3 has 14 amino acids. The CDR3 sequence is CASSVAGGESEQYF. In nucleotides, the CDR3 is TGCGCCAGCAGTGTGGCAGGGGGAGAATCCGAGCAGTACTTC.

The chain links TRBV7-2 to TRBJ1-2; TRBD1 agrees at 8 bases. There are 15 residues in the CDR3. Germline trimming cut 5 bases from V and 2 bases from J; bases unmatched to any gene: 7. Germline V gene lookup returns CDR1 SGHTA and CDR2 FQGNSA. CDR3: CASSQPWTGNYGYTF. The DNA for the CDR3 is TGTGCCAGCAGCCAACCCTGGACAGGGAACTATGGCTACACCTTC.

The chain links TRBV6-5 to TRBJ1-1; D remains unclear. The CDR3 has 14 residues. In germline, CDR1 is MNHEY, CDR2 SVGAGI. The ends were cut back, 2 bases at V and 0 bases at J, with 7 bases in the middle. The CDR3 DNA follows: TGTGCCAGCAGTTACAACAGCCTGAACACTGAAGCTTTCTTT. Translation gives CASSYNSLNTEAFF.

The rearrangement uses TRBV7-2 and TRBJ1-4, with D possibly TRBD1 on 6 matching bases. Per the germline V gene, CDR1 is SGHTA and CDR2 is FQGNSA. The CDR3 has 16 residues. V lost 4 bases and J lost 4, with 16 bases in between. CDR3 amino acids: CASSSASGAINEKLFF. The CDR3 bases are TGTGCCAGCAGCTCCGCCTCAGGGGCGATTAATGAAAAACTGTTTTTT.

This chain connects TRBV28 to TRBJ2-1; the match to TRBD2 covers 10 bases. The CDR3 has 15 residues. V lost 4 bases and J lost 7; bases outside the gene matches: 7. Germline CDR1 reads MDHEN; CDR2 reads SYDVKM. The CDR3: CASSSPSGRGNEQFF. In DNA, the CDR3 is TGTGCCAGCAGTTCTCCTAGCGGGAGAGGTAATGAGCAGTTCTTC.

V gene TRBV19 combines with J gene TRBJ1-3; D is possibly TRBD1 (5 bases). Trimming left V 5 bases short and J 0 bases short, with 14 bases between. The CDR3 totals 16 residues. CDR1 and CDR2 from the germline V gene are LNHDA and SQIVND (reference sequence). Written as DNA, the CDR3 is TGTGCCAGTAGTCCGGGACTCTGGAGCTCTGGAAACACCATATATTTT. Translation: CASSPGLWSSGNTIYF.

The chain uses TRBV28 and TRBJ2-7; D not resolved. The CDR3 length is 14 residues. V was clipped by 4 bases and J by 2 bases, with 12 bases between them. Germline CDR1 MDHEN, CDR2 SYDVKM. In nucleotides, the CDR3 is TGTGCCAGCAGTTCCCACCAGGCCCCCTACGAGCAGTACTTC. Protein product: CASSSHQAPYEQYF.

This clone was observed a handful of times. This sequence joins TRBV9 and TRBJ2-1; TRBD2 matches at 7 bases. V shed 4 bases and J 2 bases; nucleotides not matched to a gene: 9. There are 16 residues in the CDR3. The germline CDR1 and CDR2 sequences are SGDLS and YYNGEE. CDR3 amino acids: CASSSGRATTYNEQFF. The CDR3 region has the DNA TGTGCCAGCAGCTCGGGGAGGGCGACAACCTACAATGAGCAGTTCTTC.